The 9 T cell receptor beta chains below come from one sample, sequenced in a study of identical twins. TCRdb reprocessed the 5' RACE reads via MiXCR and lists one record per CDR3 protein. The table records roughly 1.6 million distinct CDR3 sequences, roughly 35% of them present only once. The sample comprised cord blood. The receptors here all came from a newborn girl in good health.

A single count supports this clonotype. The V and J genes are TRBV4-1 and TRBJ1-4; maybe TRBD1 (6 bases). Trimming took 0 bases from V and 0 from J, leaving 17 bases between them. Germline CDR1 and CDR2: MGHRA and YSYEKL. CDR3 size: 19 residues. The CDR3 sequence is CASSQDLWTDSATNEKLFF. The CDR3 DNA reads TGCGCCAGCAGCCAAGATTTATGGACAGATTCTGCAACTAATGAAAAACTGTTTTTT.

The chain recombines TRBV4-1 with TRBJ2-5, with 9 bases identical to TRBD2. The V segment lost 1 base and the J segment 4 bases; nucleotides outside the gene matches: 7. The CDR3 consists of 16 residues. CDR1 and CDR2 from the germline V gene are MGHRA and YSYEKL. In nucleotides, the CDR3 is TGCGCCAGCAGCCAAGTTTGGGTAGCGGGAGCAGAGACCCAGTACTTC. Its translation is CASSQVWVAGAETQYF.

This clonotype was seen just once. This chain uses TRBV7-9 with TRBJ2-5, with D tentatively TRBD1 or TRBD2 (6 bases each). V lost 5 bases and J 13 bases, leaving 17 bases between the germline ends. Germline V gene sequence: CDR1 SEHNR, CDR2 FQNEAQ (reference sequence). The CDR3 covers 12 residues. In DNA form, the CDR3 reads TGTGCCAGCAGCGGCCGTGGGGGGCGAGTGTACTTC. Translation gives CASSGRGGRVYF. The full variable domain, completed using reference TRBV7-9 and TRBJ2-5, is DTGVSQNPRHKITKRGQNVTFRCDPISEHNRLYWYRQTLGQGPEFLTYFQNEAQLEKSRLLSDRFSAERPKGSFSTLEIQRTEQGDSAMYLCASSGRGGRVYFGPGTRLLVL.

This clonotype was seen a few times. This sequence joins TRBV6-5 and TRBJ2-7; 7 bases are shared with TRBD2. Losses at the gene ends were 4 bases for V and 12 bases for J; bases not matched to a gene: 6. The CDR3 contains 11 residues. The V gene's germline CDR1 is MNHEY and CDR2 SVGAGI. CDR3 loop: CASSSPGLLYF. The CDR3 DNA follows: TGTGCCAGCAGTTCCCCGGGACTACTGTACTTC.

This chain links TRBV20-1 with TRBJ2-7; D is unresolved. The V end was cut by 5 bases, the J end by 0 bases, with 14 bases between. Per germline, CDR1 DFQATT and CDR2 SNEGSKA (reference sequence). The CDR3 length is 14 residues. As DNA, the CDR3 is TGCAGTGCTGAAATTACTAAGAGCTCCTACGAGCAGTACTTC. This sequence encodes CSAEITKSSYEQYF.

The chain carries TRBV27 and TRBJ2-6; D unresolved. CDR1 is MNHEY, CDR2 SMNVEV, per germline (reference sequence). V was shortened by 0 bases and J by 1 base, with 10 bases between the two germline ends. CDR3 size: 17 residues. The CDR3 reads CASSLSVSASGANVLTF. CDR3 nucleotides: TGTGCCAGCAGTTTATCGGTGTCAGCGTCTGGGGCCAACGTCCTGACTTTC. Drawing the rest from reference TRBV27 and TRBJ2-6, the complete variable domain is EAQVTQNPRYLITVTGKKLTVTCSQNMNHEYMSWYRQDPGLGLRQIYYSMNVEVTDKGDVPEGYKVSRKEKRNFPLILESPSPNQTSLYFCASSLSVSASGANVLTFGAGSRLTVL.

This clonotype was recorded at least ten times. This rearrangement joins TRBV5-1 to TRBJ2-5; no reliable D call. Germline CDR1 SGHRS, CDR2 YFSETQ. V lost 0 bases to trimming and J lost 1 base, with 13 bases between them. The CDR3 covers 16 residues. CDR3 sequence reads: CASSLARQGLQETQYF. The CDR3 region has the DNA TGCGCCAGCAGCTTGGCTCGTCAAGGCCTCCAAGAGACCCAGTACTTC.

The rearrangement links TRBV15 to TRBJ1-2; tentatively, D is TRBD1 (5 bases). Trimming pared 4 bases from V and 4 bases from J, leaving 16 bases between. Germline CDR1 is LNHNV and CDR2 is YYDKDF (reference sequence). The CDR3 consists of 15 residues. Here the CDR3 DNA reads TGTGCCACCAGCAAGCGCGGCCAGGGCTTCTATGGCTACACCTTC. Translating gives CATSKRGQGFYGYTF.

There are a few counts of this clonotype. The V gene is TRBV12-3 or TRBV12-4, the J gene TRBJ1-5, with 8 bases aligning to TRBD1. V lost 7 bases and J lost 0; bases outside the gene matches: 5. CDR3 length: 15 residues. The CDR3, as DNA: TGTGCCAGCACCACAGGGGGTGTTAGCAATCAGCCCCAGCATTTT. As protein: CASTTGGVSNQPQHF.